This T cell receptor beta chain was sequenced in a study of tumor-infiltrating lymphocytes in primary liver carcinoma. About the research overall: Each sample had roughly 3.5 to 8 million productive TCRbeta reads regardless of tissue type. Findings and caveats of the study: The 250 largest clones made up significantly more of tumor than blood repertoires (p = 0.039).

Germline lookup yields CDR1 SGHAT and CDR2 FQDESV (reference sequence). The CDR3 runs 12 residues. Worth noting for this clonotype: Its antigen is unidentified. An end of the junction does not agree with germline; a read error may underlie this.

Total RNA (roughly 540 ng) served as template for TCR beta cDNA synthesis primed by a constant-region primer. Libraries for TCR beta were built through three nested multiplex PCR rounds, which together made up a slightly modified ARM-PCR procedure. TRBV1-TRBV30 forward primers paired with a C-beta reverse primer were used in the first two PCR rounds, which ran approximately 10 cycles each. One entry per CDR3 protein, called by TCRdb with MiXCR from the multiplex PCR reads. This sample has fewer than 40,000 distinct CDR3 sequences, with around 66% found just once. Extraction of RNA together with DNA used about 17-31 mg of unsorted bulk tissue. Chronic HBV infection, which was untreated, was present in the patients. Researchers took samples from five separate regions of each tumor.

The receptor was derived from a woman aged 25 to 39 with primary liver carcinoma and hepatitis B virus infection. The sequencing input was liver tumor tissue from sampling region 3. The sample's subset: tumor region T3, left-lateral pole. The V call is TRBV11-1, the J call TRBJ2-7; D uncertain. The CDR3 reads CANNFMGYEQYF. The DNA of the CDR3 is TGTGCCAACAACTTCATGGGTTACGAGCAATACTTC.